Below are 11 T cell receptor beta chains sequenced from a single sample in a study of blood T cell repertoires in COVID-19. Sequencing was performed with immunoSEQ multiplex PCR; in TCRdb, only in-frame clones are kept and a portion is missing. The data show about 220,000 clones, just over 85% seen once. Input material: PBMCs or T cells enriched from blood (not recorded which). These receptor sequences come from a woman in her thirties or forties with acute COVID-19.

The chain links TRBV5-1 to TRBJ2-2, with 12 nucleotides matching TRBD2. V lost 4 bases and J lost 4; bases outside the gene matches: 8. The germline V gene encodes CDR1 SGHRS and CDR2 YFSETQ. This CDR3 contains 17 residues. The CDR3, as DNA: TGCGCCAGCAGCCAATGGACTAGCGGGGCGAGCACCGGGGAGCTGTTTTTT. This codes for CASSQWTSGASTGELFF. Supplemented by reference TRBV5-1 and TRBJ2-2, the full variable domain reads KAGVTQTPRYLIKTRGQQVTLSCSPISGHRSVSWYQQTPGQGLQFLFEYFSETQRNKGNFPGRFSGRQFSNSRSEMNVSTLELGDSALYLCASSQWTSGASTGELFFGEGSRLTVL.

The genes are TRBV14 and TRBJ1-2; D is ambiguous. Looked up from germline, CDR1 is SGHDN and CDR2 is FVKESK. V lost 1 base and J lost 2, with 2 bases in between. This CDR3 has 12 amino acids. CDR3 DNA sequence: TGTGCCAGCAGCCAAGCGAACTATGGCTACACCTTC. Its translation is CASSQANYGYTF.

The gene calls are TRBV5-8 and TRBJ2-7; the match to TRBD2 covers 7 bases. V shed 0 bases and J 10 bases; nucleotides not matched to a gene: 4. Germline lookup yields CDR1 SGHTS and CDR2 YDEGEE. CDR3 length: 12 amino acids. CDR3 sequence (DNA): TGTGCCAGCAGCTTGGGAGCGGGACCCCAGTACGTC. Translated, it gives CASSLGAGPQYV.

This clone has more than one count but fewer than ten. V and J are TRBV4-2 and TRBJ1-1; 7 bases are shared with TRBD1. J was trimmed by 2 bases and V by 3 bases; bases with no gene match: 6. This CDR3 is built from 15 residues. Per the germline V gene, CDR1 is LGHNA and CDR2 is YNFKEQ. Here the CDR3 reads CASSHWTGTNTEAFF. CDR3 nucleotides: TGTGCCAGCAGCCATTGGACAGGAACCAACACTGAAGCTTTCTTT.

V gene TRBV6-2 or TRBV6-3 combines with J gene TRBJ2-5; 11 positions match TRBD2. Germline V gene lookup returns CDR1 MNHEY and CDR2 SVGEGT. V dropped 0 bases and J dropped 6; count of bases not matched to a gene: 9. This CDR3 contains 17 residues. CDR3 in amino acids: CASSYSIVAGGQKTQYF. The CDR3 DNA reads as TGTGCCAGCAGTTACTCGATAGTAGCGGGGGGGCAGAAGACCCAGTACTTC.

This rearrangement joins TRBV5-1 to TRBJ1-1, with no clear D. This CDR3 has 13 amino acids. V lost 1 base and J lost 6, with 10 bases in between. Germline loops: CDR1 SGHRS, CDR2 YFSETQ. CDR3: CASSLSAAAEAFF. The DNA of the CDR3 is TGCGCCAGCAGCTTGTCGGCAGCGGCTGAAGCTTTCTTT.

CDR3 region: CASSPLTSGGATGELFF. CDR3 nucleotide sequence: TGTGCCAGCAGCCCTCTTACTAGCGGGGGGGCAACCGGGGAGCTGTTTTTT. V usage is TRBV9 and J usage is TRBJ2-2; 13 bases are shared with TRBD2. The germline CDR1 and CDR2 sequences are SGDLS and YYNGEE. This CDR3 region has 17 residues. V shed 4 bases and J 5 bases; nucleotides not matched to a gene: 8.

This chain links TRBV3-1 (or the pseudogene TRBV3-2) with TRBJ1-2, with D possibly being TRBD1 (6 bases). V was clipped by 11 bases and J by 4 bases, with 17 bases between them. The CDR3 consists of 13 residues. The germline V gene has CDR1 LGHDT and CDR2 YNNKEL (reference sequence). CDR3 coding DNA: TGTGCCTCACATCCCGGGACAAGCTATGGCTACACCTTC. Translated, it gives CASHPGTSYGYTF.

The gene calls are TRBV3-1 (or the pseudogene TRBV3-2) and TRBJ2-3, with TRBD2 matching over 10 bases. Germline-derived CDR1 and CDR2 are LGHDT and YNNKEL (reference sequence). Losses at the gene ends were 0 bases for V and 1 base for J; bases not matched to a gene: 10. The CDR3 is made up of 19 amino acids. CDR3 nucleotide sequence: TGTGCCAGCAGCCAAGAGGTGGAGCGGGGGGGCTACGGCACAGATACGCAGTATTTT. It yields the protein CASSQEVERGGYGTDTQYF.

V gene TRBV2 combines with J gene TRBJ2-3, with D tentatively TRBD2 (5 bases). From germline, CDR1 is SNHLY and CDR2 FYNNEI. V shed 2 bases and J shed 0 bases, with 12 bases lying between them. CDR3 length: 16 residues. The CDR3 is CASSEIQRTSTDTQYF. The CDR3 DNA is TGTGCCAGCAGTGAAATTCAGCGGACTAGCACAGATACGCAGTATTTT. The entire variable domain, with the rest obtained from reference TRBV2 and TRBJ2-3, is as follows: EPEVTQTPSHQVTQMGQEVILRCVPISNHLYFYWYRQILGQKVEFLVSFYNNEISEKSEIFDDQFSVERPDGSNFTLKIRSTKLEDSAMYFCASSEIQRTSTDTQYFGPGTRLTVL.

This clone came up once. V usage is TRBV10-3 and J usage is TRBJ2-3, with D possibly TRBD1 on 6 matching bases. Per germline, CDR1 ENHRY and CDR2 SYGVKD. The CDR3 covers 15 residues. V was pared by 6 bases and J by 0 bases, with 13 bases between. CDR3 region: CAISDYRASTDTQYF. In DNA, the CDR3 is TGTGCCATCAGCGACTACAGGGCTAGCACAGATACGCAGTATTTT.